This record concerns one T cell receptor (beta chain) sequence. It lacks a known antigen. There are no base qualities to consult, and no much larger clone falls within one base. The donors were healthy, HIV-negative adults who had no recently reported acute infections or vaccinations. Every donor was a Caucasian adult residing in Nashville, Tennessee, USA. CD4+ T cells were enriched through magnetic negative selection, after which naive cells were positively selected on CD45RA and the remaining negative fraction served as the memory subset. Blood was obtained by leukapheresis, after which PBMCs were separated by Ficoll-Histopaque density gradient centrifugation and cryopreserved in liquid nitrogen vapor phase. Purity and quantity of every magnetically sorted T cell population were checked by analytical flow cytometry. Each sorted fraction had its genomic DNA isolated and then quantified by UV absorbance on a Nanodrop 2000c.

This sample is drawn from a study of shared clonotypes between healthy human individuals (dated by TCRdb to 2020 to 2022). About the study as a whole: A couple of women and a few men aged 18 to 49 years were included in the cohort. Per donor, three plates each were used for CD4 naive and CD4 memory, two for CD8 naive, and one for CD8 memory. Blood TCR repertoires of five healthy adults were deeply sequenced to estimate repertoire size and the extent of clonotype sharing between individuals. Per donor, leukapheresis produced somewhere between about 0.94 and 9 billion PBMCs. Different laboratories and diverse techniques were used to prepare libraries and sequence TCR repertoires, to increase sequencing depth and limit assay-specific biases. Points the paper makes about the study in general: Estimated clonotype richness was generally larger for naive than for memory subsets. Based on pairwise subsampling, the degree of clonotype sharing among donors was expected to be affected by sequencing depth. Sharing across several donors was observed for approximately 5% of naive CD4, less than 4% of naive CD8, over 2% of memory CD4, and 0.4% of memory CD8 clonotypes. Clonotypes shared by all four sorted-subset donors showed higher generation probabilities than non-shared clonotypes. The small number of donors limited the genetic and exposure-history diversity represented. Sampling was limited to blood, and TCR repertoires in tissue likely differ from TCR repertoires in blood. Incomplete sequencing was indicated by rarefaction of sorted-subset datasets, despite the large sequencing depth.

Spanning cysteine to phenylalanine, the CDR3 consists of 13 amino acids. Kept here is only the CDR3 DNA, which spans 39 bases and is read in frame from base 1. CDR1 and CDR2, looked up from the germline V gene, are SGHTA and FQGNSA. V was cut back by 8 bases and J by 8 bases, leaving a gap of 18 bases between them. TCR CDR3 regions were amplified from genomic DNA by multiplex PCR using the deep immunoSEQ assay. Extracted genomic DNA from each cell subset was spread evenly across all wells of several immunoSEQ 96-well plates, with each plate serving as a replicate. For sorted subsets, each replicate PCR was loaded with approximately 0.2 ug genomic DNA, equivalent to approximately 33,000 T cell genomes. Purified libraries were measured with a Qubit 3.0 fluorometer, size-checked on a Bioanalyzer 2100, and measured again with the KAPA Library Quantification kit. Each immunoSEQ 96-well plate was sequenced on its own single-read 150-cycle Illumina NextSeq 550 flow cell. The source study handled its data this way. The immunoSEQ output contained only junctional sequences without quality scores, so filtering could not match that applied to full-length reads. Sequences were annotated with PyIR, a Python wrapper for IgBLAST v1.9, using IMGT germline references to assign V/J genes and CDR3. Any read was removed if the V/J assignment was weak (E-value above 1e-6), the CDR3 was missing, or the read contained stop codons, out-of-frame junctions, or ambiguous translated residues. V3J clonotypes were defined as sequences sharing the same inferred V gene, J gene, and CDR3 amino acid sequence. The percentage overlap between two repertoires was calculated by dividing the number of shared unique clonotypes by the size of the smaller repertoire. Richness of each repertoire was evaluated using RTK rarefaction, the Chao1 estimator, and Recon v2.1 estimates of unobserved clonotypes. OLGA was used to compute generation probabilities for all TCRbeta clonotypes that the gDNA method yielded from a handful of donors. In TCRdb, the immuneACCESS table is reduced to in-frame sequences with V and J assigned. These tables do not hold every clone; where another copy was compared, an unresolved V gene accounts for under half, and the others remain unexplained. V, J and clone size are taken as reported in that table, and D and trimming were inferred from the DNA itself. The sample includes around 990,000 clones, with approximately 80% observed a single time. The ten largest clones represent over 0.8% of the sample.

The chain employs TRBV7-2 and TRBJ1-2; the D gene lacks a confident call. The sequence was obtained from a man younger than 30 in good health. Some clones in this sample may be carry-over from other donors' samples. Sequencing input: memory CD4+ T cells from PBMCs. This specimen's cell subset or site label, interpreted: CD45RA-negative fraction. DNA sequence: TGTGCCAGCGCCTTCACCGGGGTCCGAGGCTACACCTTC. Its protein reads: CASAFTGVRGYTF.